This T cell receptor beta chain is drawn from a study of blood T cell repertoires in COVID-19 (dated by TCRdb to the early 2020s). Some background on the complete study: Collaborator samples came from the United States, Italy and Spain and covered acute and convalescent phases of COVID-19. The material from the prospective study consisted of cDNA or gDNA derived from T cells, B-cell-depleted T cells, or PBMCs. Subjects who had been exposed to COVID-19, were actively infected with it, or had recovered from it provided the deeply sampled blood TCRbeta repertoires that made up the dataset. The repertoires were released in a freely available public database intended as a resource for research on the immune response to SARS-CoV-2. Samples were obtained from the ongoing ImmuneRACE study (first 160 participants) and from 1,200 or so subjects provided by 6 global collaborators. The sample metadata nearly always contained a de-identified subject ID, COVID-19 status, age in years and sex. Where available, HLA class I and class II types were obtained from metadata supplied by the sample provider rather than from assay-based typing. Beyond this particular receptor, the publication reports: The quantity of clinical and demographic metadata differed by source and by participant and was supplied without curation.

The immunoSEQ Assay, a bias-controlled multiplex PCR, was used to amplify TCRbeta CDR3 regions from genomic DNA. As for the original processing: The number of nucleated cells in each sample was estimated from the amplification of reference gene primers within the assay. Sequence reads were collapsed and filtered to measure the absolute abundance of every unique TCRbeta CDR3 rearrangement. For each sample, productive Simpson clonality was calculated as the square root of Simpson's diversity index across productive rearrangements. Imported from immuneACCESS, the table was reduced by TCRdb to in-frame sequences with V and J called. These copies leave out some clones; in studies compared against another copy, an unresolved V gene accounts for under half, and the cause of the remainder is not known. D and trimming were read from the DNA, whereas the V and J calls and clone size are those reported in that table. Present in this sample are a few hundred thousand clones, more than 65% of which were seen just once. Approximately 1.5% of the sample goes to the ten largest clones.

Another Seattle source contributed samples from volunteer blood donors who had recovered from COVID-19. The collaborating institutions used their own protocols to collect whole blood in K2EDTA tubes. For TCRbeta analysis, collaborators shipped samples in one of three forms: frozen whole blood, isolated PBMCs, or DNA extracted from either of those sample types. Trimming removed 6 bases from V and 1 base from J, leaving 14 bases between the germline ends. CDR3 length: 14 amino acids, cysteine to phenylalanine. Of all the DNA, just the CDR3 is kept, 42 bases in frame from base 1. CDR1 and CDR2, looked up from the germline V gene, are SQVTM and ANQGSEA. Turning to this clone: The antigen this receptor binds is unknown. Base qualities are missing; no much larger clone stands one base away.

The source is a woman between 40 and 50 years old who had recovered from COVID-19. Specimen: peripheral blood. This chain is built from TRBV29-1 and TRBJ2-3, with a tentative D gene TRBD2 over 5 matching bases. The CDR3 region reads CSVLVAPRTDTQYF. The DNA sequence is TGCAGCGTACTAGTTGCACCCCGCACAGATACGCAGTATTTT.